Shown below are 20 T cell receptor beta chains from a single sample sequenced in a study. TCRdb used MiXCR to reprocess the 5' RACE reads, holding one entry per CDR3 protein. The table includes about 32,000 distinct CDR3 sequences, 24% detected once. Sequencing was performed on memory CD4+ T cells sorted from blood. Sample subset: memory CD4+ T cells, CD4+CD45RO+CD25-. Every receptor here comes from a female donor with breast cancer.

This clonotype was picked up many times. Here the CDR3 DNA reads TGTGCCAGCAGCTTAGGCAGGGGAATTGGCTACGAGCAGTACTTC. Its translation: CASSLGRGIGYEQYF. This chain links TRBV7-3 with TRBJ2-7; possible D gene TRBD1, 6 bases. CDR3 size: 15 residues. V lost 2 bases and J 3 bases, leaving 14 bases between the germline ends. Germline CDR1 reads SGHTA; CDR2 reads FQGTGA. The full variable domain, completed using reference TRBV7-3 and TRBJ2-7, is GAGVSQTPSNKVTEKGKYVELRCDPISGHTALYWYRQSLGQGPEFLIYFQGTGAADDSGLPNDRFFAVRPEGSVSTLKIQRTERGDSAVYLCASSLGRGIGYEQYFGPGTRLTVT.

This clonotype was counted at least ten times. V is TRBV7-9 and J is TRBJ2-1; 7 nucleotides align to TRBD2. Trimming removed 5 bases from V and 4 bases from J; junction bases left unmatched: 11. Germline CDR1 reads SEHNR; CDR2 reads FQNEAQ (reference sequence). The CDR3 consists of 16 residues. CDR3 loop: CASSPPSGNVYNEQFF. CDR3 nucleotide sequence: TGTGCCAGCAGCCCGCCTAGCGGTAACGTATACAATGAGCAGTTCTTC.

This rearrangement joins TRBV7-9 to TRBJ1-1; a possible D gene is TRBD1 (5 bases). Germline V CDR1 and CDR2: SEHNR, FQNEAQ (reference sequence). The CDR3 contains 15 residues. Trimming stripped 4 bases from V and 4 bases from J, with 16 bases between. CDR3 coding DNA: TGTGCCAGCAGCTCCTTGGGGACGAGTCCCACTGAAGCTTTCTTT. It yields the protein CASSSLGTSPTEAFF. Based on the CDR3 plus reference TRBV7-9 and TRBJ1-1, the full variable domain is DTGVSQNPRHKITKRGQNVTFRCDPISEHNRLYWYRQTLGQGPEFLTYFQNEAQLEKSRLLSDRFSAERPKGSFSTLEIQRTEQGDSAMYLCASSSLGTSPTEAFFGQGTRLTVV.

The chain has TRBV28 and TRBJ2-1; 8 nucleotides align to TRBD2. This CDR3 has 20 amino acids. The trim removed 2 bases at V and 10 bases at J, leaving 25 bases unmatched. Germline CDR1 and CDR2: MDHEN and SYDVKM. This chain's CDR3 is CASSLLWLAGAGSGIVEQFF. The CDR3 bases are TGTGCCAGCAGTTTACTCTGGCTAGCGGGCGCGGGGAGTGGGATTGTCGAGCAGTTCTTC.

The chain joins TRBV9 to TRBJ2-5, with D perhaps given as TRBD1 or TRBD2 (5 bases each). This CDR3 spans 14 amino acids. Trimming removed 2 bases at V and 2 bases at J, with 10 bases between. CDR1 and CDR2 from the germline V gene are SGDLS and YYNGEE. The CDR3 nucleotides read TGTGCCAGCAGCGTCGGGACGGAACAAGAGACCCAGTACTTC. As protein: CASSVGTEQETQYF.

In its sample, this clonotype was seen many times. The rearrangement uses TRBV4-1 and TRBJ2-7; TRBD2 matches at 7 bases. Unmatched junction bases numbered 8, after V lost 4 bases and J lost 2 bases. The germline gives CDR1 MGHRA, CDR2 YSYEKL. This CDR3 has 15 amino acids. This chain's CDR3 is CASSLLWEGPYEQYF. In nucleotides, the CDR3 is TGCGCCAGCAGCCTTTTGTGGGAGGGCCCCTACGAGCAGTACTTC.

This clonotype was seen a few times. The chain employs TRBV4-1 and TRBJ2-5; either TRBD1 or TRBD2 may fit D (5 bases each). Trimming cost V 1 base and J 5 bases, with 14 bases left between them. The germline CDR1 and CDR2 sequences are MGHRA and YSYEKL. This CDR3 region has 15 residues. The CDR3 spells CASSQGVGGRETQYF. CDR3 bases: TGCGCCAGCAGCCAAGGGGTTGGGGGTCGGGAGACCCAGTACTTC.

Ten or more counts support this clonotype. The rearrangement links TRBV12-3 or TRBV12-4 to TRBJ2-7; D remains ambiguous. V was pared by 7 bases and J by 4 bases, with 8 bases between. The CDR3 is made up of 11 amino acids. CDR3 in amino acids: CASKNGYEQYF. CDR3 sequence (DNA): TGTGCCAGCAAAAACGGTTACGAGCAGTACTTC.

On this clonotype itself: A much bigger clone sits one base away, suggesting this may be a read error. This chain connects TRBV27 to TRBJ1-2, with TRBD1 as a possible D gene (5 bases). Germline lookup yields CDR1 MNHEY and CDR2 SMNVEV (reference sequence). This CDR3 spans 13 amino acids. V was cut by 6 bases and J by 7 bases, with 15 bases left in between. The CDR3 nucleotides are TGTGCCAGCAGGAAGACAGCCCGGGGTGGCTACACCTTC. This codes for CASRKTARGGYTF.

There are many counts of this clonotype. The chain employs TRBV20-1 and TRBJ2-4; D remains ambiguous. The germline gives CDR1 DFQATT, CDR2 SNEGSKA (reference sequence). This CDR3 comprises 17 residues. Trimming shortened V by 6 bases and J by 0 bases, and 21 bases separated the two germline ends. The CDR3 loop reads CSAITYLQDLAKNIQYF. DNA for the CDR3: TGCAGTGCCATCACTTACTTGCAGGACCTAGCCAAAAACATTCAGTACTTC.

The sample holds a few counts of this clonotype. The chain combines TRBV28 with TRBJ2-5; the D is unclear. From germline, CDR1 is MDHEN and CDR2 SYDVKM. V lost 2 bases to trimming and J lost 4 bases, with 11 bases between them. The length of the CDR3 is 14 residues. For the CDR3, the DNA is TGTGCCAGCAGTTTACGTGGGGAAGCAGAGACCCAGTACTTC. Translation gives CASSLRGEAETQYF.

This rearrangement joins TRBV19 to TRBJ1-5, with D possibly being TRBD1 (6 bases). CDR1 and CDR2 (germline): LNHDA, SQIVND (reference sequence). This CDR3 is 14 amino acids long. V was cut by 9 bases and J by 3 bases, with 15 bases left in between. CDR3 residues: CASRLQGINQPQHF. Written as DNA, the CDR3 is TGTGCCAGCAGACTTCAGGGGATCAATCAGCCCCAGCATTTT.

The V gene is TRBV4-1, the J gene TRBJ1-5, with 8 bases lining up with TRBD1. This CDR3 comprises 19 residues. Trimming took 0 bases from V and 5 from J; bases not matched to a gene: 15. Germline V gene sequence: CDR1 MGHRA, CDR2 YSYEKL. CDR3 region: CASSQDVMRGQGRYQPQHF. The CDR3 coding sequence is TGCGCCAGCAGCCAAGATGTAATGAGAGGACAGGGACGATATCAGCCCCAGCATTTT.

In its sample, this clonotype was seen a few times. V and J are TRBV27 and TRBJ2-5; tentative D call: TRBD2 (5 bases). V was cut by 3 bases and J by 5 bases, with 13 bases left in between. This CDR3 has 14 residues. The germline V gene has CDR1 MNHEY and CDR2 SMNVEV (reference sequence). CDR3 loop: CASSFGYGKETQYF. DNA of the CDR3: TGTGCCAGCAGTTTTGGATACGGGAAGGAGACCCAGTACTTC.

This clonotype is medium-sized. The genes are TRBV6-2 or TRBV6-3 and TRBJ2-7, with TRBD2 identical over 7 bases. CDR1 MNHEY and CDR2 SVGEGT come from the germline V gene. The CDR3 is 15 amino acids. V shed 6 bases and J 4 bases; nucleotides not matched to a gene: 12. CDR3 sequence (DNA): TGTGCCAGCAGCTCCATGGGAGGGAGCGCATACGAGCAGTACTTC. It codes for CASSSMGGSAYEQYF.

The J gene is TRBJ2-3, the V gene TRBV13; 10 nucleotides line up with TRBD1. The length of the CDR3 is 15 residues. The V gene end was trimmed by 3 bases and the J gene end by 4 bases; junction bases not matched to a gene: 4. Per the germline V gene, CDR1 is PRHDT and CDR2 is FYEKMQ (reference sequence). The CDR3 DNA is TGTGCCAGCAGCTTCGGGACAGGGGTTGCAGATACGCAGTATTTT. Protein product: CASSFGTGVADTQYF. Complete variable domain (other parts from reference TRBV13 and TRBJ2-3): AAGVIQSPRHLIKEKRETATLKCYPIPRHDTVYWYQQGPGQDPQFLISFYEKMQSDKGSIPDRFSAQQFSDYHSELNMSSLELGDSALYFCASSFGTGVADTQYFGPGTRLTVL.

The chain's CDR3 is CASSPWDSTQETQYF. CDR3 bases: TGCGCCAGCAGCCCCTGGGACAGCACCCAAGAGACCCAGTACTTC. This sequence joins TRBV5-1 and TRBJ2-5; the match to TRBD1 covers 7 bases. The junction had 7 bases not matched to a gene; V was cut back by 4 bases and J by 1 base. The germline gives CDR1 SGHRS, CDR2 YFSETQ. This CDR3 spans 15 amino acids.

In its sample, this clonotype ranks as medium-sized. J is TRBJ2-3 and V is TRBV5-1; D gene ambiguous. V lost 1 base, J lost 4 bases, and 4 bases lay in between. The CDR3 length is 12 residues. Germline values: CDR1 SGHRS, CDR2 YFSETQ. The CDR3 nucleotides are TGCGCCAGCAGCTTGTTCTCAGATACGCAGTATTTT. The encoded protein is CASSLFSDTQYF.

This clonotype was counted at least ten times. The rearrangement uses TRBV28 and TRBJ2-3; no definite D call. The V end lost 3 bases, the J end lost 2 bases, and 6 bases lay between the germline ends. The CDR3 totals 13 residues. In germline, CDR1 is MDHEN, CDR2 SYDVKM. CDR3 loop: CASSLAITDTQYF. The CDR3, as DNA: TGTGCCAGCAGTTTGGCGATCACAGATACGCAGTATTTT.

This clonotype appeared many times. The chain combines TRBV20-1 with TRBJ1-1; 7 nucleotides align to TRBD1. CDR1 and CDR2 from the germline V gene are DFQATT and SNEGSKA (reference sequence). J gave up 11 bases and V 3 bases, and 6 bases lay outside the gene matches. This CDR3 has 11 residues. In DNA form, the CDR3 reads TGCAGTGCTAGTTCTCAGGGGGACGCTTTCTTT. Its protein product is CSASSQGDAFF.